This T cell receptor beta chain stems from a study of control samples from healthy donors and cancer patients. The CDR3 has 12 amino acids. Germline V CDR1 and CDR2: MDHEN, SYDVKM. V dropped 5 bases and J dropped 6 bases, with 10 bases sitting between them. TCRdb keeps only in-frame clones here, not all; method: immunoSEQ multiplex PCR. Among around 140,000 clones listed, roughly 90% were seen once. This TCR was recovered from a woman aged 45-60 years in good health. The material sequenced was blood. The chain combines TRBV28 with TRBJ1-1; D unresolved. DNA of the CDR3: TGTGCCAGCAGTGTACAGTTACCTGAAGCTTTCTTT. It encodes CASSVQLPEAFF.